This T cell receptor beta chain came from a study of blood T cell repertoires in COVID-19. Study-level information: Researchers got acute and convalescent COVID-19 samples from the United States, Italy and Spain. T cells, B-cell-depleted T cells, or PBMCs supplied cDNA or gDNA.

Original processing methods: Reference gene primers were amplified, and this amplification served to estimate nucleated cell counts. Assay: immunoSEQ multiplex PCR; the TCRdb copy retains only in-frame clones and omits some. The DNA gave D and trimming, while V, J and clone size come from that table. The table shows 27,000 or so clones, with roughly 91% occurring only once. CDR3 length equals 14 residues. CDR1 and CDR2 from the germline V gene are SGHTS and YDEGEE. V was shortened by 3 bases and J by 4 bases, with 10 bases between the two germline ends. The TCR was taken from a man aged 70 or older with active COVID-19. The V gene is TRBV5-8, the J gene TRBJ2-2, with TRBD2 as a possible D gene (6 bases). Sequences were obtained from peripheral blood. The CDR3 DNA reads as TGTGCCAGCAGCTCGGGACTGATCACCGGGGAGCTGTTTTTT. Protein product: CASSSGLITGELFF.